Sequencing of this T cell receptor beta chain was carried out in a study of T cells expressing NK-cell markers. Study-wide points: Four donors' CD3+CD56-NKG2C+ cells were dominated by the same clonotypes. No clear determination of HCMV specificity was made for expanded NKG2C+ T cell clones. In a handful of donors, dominant NKG2C+ clonotypes were about 1.0-7.0% of CD8+ T cells.

In the case of this clonotype: The antigen remains unidentified.

TCRdb reprocessed the 5' RACE reads, with one entry per CDR3 protein and no DNA. This sample's table has 400,000 to 500,000 distinct CDR3 sequences. The germline V gene encodes CDR1 LGHNA and CDR2 YNFKEQ. CDR3 length equals 19 residues. V is TRBV4-2 and J is TRBJ2-1; the D gene TCRdb calls, TRBD2, cannot be checked with no DNA. Sample: blood T cells: a sorted CD56 or NKG2C T cell subset, CD4+ or CD8+ T cells, or bulk PBMC T cells (not recorded which). This clonotype was sampled from a woman between 18 and 75 years old in good health. The CDR3 sequence: CASSQGVGLAGVPYNEQFF.